This TCR beta chain stems from a study of blood T cell repertoires in COVID-19. Trimming left V 5 bases short and J 5 bases short, with 21 bases between. CDR3 size: 17 residues. Looked up from germline, CDR1 is LNHDA and CDR2 is SQIVND (reference sequence). TCRdb's table, derived via immunoSEQ multiplex PCR, lists solely in-frame clones and lacks some. The table has a few hundred thousand clones, 75% to 90% seen once. Only one count was recorded for this clone. The sequence was collected from a woman in her 30s with COVID-19, enrolled during active disease. The specimen sequenced was peripheral blood. This chain connects TRBV19 to TRBJ1-4, with a possible D match to TRBD1 (5 bases). CDR3 sequence reads: CASSVPTVRRGNEKLFF. The CDR3 DNA follows: TGTGCCAGTAGTGTCCCGACAGTCAGGAGGGGCAATGAAAAACTGTTTTTT.